This T cell receptor beta chain originates from a study of blood T cell repertoires in COVID-19. Measured with immunoSEQ multiplex PCR; TCRdb has only the in-frame clones, and not every one. The data contain approximately 70,000 clones, roughly 87% of them singletons. The CDR3 spans 16 residues. CDR1 is SEHNR, CDR2 FQNEAQ, per germline (reference sequence). V was clipped by 2 bases and J by 3 bases; unmatched bases: 3. Seattle-derived patients entered the study during active infection and were followed longitudinally. The chain links TRBV7-9 to TRBJ2-3, with 12 bases aligning to TRBD2. The specimen sequenced was peripheral blood. This sequence was found in a woman in her forties or fifties with COVID-19, enrolled during active disease. The CDR3 here is CASSLFLAGGTDTQYF. The CDR3 DNA follows: TGTGCCAGCAGCTTATTTCTAGCGGGAGGGACAGATACGCAGTATTTT.